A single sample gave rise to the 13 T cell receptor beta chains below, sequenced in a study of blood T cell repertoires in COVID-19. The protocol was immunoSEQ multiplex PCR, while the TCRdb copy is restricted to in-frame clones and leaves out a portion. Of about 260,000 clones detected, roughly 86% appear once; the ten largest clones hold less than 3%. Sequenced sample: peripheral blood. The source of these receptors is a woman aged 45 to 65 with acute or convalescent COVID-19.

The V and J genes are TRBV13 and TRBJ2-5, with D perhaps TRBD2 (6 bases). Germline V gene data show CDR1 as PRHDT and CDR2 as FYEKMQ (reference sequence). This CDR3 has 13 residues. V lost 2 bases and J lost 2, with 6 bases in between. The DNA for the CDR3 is TGTGCCAGCAGCTTACGGGGGCAAGAGACCCAGTACTTC. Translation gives CASSLRGQETQYF. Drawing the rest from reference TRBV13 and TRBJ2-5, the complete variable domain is AAGVIQSPRHLIKEKRETATLKCYPIPRHDTVYWYQQGPGQDPQFLISFYEKMQSDKGSIPDRFSAQQFSDYHSELNMSSLELGDSALYFCASSLRGQETQYFGPGTRLLVL.

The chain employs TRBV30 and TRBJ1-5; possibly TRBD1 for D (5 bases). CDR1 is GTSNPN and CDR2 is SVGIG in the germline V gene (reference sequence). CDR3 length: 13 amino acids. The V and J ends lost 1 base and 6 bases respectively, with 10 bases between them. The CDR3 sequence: CAWSGGRGQPQHF. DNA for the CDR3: TGTGCCTGGAGTGGGGGCCGCGGTCAGCCCCAGCATTTT. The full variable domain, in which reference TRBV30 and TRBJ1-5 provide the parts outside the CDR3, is SQTIHQWPATLVQPVGSPLSLECTVEGTSNPNLYWYRQAAGRGLQLLFYSVGIGQISSEVPQNLSASRPQDRQFILSSKKLLLSDSGFYLCAWSGGRGQPQHFGDGTRLSIL.

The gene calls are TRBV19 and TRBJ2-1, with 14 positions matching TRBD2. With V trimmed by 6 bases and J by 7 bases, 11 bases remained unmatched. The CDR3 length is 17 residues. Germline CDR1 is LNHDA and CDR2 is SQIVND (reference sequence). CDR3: CASRNTGLAGDRNEQFF. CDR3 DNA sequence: TGTGCCAGTAGAAATACGGGACTAGCGGGAGATAGGAATGAGCAGTTCTTC.

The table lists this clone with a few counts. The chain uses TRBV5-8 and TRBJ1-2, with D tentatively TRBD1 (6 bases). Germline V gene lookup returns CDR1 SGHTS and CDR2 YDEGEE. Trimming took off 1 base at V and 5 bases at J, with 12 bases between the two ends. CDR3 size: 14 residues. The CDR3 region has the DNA TGTGCCAGCAGCTTGCAGGGGACCTATTATGGCTACACCTTC. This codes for CASSLQGTYYGYTF.

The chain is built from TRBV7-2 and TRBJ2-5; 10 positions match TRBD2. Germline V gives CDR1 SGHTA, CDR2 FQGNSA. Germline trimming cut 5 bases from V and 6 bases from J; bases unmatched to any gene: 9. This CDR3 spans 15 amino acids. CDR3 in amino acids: CASSPRASGSKTQYF. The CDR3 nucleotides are TGTGCCAGCAGCCCAAGAGCTAGCGGGAGTAAGACCCAGTACTTC.

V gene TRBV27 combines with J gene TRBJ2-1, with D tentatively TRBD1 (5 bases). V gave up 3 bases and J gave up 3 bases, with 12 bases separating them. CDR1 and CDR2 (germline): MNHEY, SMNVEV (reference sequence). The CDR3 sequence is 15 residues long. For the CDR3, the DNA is TGTGCCAGCAGTTTGGGGCAGATTAACTACAATGAGCAGTTCTTC. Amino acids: CASSLGQINYNEQFF.

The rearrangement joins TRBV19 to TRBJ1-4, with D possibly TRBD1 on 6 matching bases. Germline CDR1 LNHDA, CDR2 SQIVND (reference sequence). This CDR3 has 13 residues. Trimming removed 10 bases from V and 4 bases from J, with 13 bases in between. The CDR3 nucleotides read TGTGCCACTTCGGACAGACTTAATGAAAAACTGTTTTTT. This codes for CATSDRLNEKLFF.

The CDR3: CASSASGTSGYEQYF. The CDR3 DNA sequence: TGTGCCAGCAGCGCATCCGGGACTAGCGGCTACGAGCAGTACTTC. The chain links TRBV11-2 to TRBJ2-7; 11 bases are shared with TRBD2. The CDR3 is 15 amino acids. V lost 5 bases and J lost 3; bases outside the gene matches: 6. Germline-derived CDR1 and CDR2 are SGHAT and FQNNGV.

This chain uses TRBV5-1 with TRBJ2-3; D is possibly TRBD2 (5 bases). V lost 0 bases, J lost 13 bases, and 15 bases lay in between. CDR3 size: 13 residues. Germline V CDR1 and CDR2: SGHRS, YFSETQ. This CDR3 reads CASSLADRDWKYF. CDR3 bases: TGCGCCAGCAGCTTGGCAGACCGGGATTGGAAGTATTTT.

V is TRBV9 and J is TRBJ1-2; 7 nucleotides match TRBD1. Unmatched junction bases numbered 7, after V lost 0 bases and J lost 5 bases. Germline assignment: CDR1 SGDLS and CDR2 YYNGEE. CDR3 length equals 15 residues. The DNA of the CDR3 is TGTGCCAGCAGCGTAGGTCCCACAGGGGTGTATGGCTACACCTTC. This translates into CASSVGPTGVYGYTF.

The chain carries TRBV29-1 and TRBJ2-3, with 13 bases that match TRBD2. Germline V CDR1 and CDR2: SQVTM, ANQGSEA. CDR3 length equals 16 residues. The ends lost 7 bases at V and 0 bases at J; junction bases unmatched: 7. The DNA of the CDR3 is TGCAGCGCTGACGGGACTAGCGGGGCTAGCACAGATACGCAGTATTTT. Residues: CSADGTSGASTDTQYF.

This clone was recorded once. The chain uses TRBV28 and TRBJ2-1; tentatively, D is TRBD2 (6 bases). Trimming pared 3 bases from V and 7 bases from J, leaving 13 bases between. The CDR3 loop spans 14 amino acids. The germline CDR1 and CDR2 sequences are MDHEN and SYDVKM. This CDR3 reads CASSFPGSGNEQFF. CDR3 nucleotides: TGTGCCAGCAGTTTCCCCGGGAGTGGGAATGAGCAGTTCTTC.

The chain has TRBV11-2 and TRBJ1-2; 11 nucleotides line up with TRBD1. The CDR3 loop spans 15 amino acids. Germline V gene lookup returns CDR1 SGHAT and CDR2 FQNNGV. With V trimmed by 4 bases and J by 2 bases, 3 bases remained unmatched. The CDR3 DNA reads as TGTGCCAGCAGCTCGGACAGGGGGCAAAACTATGGCTACACCTTC. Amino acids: CASSSDRGQNYGYTF.